The clone carrying this T cell receptor (beta chain) was found a few times. Its antigen is as yet unknown. Disease duration was under 3 months in the ophthalmopathy patients, who also had a Clinical Activity Score of at least 3 and a NOSPECS grade of at least 4. This specimen comes from a study of T cells in Graves' hyperthyroidism and ophthalmopathy. The CDR3 loop spans 18 amino acids. Germline assignment: CDR1 KGHDR and CDR2 SFDVKD. V lost 7 bases to trimming and J lost 0 bases, with 21 bases between them. Amplification yielded TCR beta CDR3 regions, with RNA transcripts as the source. First-round RT-PCR of the TCR CDR3 relied on the HTBI primer set. TCRdb itself ran the multiplex PCR reads through MiXCR, one entry per CDR3 protein. The table has 500,000 or so distinct CDR3 sequences, under 20% seen once. General study results and limits: Blood also held most thyroid clonotypes expanded beyond 0.001.

The chain combines TRBV24-1 with TRBJ2-1; D might be TRBD2 (7 bases). The material sequenced was blood. This sequence originates from a woman aged 18-29 years with Graves' ophthalmopathy. The CDR3 is CATSPPAGALYSYNEQFF. The CDR3 bases are TGTGCCACCAGCCCACCCGCGGGGGCCCTGTACTCCTACAATGAGCAGTTCTTC.